The 14 T cell receptor beta chains below were found in one sample sequenced in a study of T cells in Graves' hyperthyroidism and ophthalmopathy. Regions amplified from RNA transcripts were the TCR beta CDR3 regions. The HTBI primer set served for first-round RT-PCR of the TCR CDR3. Via MiXCR, TCRdb re-called the multiplex PCR reads, giving one row per CDR3 protein. The sample includes 500,000 or so distinct CDR3 sequences, 15% to 20% seen only once; the top ten take around 28%. The sequencing sample was made of blood. These receptor sequences come from a woman aged 25 to 39 with Graves' ophthalmopathy.

This clonotype was observed at least ten times. V is TRBV3-1 and J is TRBJ1-2; 10 nucleotides agree with TRBD1. J lost 4 bases, V lost 4 bases, and 6 bases had no gene match. Germline values: CDR1 LGHDT, CDR2 YNNKEL (reference sequence). The CDR3 sequence is 15 residues long. The CDR3 loop reads CASSRGTGALYGYTF. Here the CDR3 DNA reads TGTGCCAGCAGCCGAGGGACAGGGGCTCTCTATGGCTACACCTTC.

This clonotype occurred a few times. The chain has TRBV7-2 and TRBJ1-5; weak D call: TRBD1 (5 bases). Germline V gene sequence: CDR1 SGHTA, CDR2 FQGNSA. V lost 5 bases and J lost 5, with 13 bases in between. This CDR3 has 14 amino acids. The CDR3 is CASSRDRMDQPQHF. CDR3 nucleotides: TGTGCCAGCAGCCGCGACAGAATGGATCAGCCCCAGCATTTT.

This clonotype was observed many times. The chain links TRBV10-3 to TRBJ2-3; 14 bases fit TRBD2. This CDR3 region has 15 residues. The ends lost 6 bases at V and 5 bases at J; junction bases unmatched: 4. The germline V gene has CDR1 ENHRY and CDR2 SYGVKD. CDR3 in amino acids: CAISRLAGGQDTQYF. Written as DNA, the CDR3 is TGTGCCATCAGCAGACTAGCGGGAGGGCAAGATACGCAGTATTTT.

This clonotype was observed a handful of times. The chain has TRBV19 and TRBJ2-5, with TRBD1 identical over 7 bases. Trimming cost V 7 bases and J 5 bases; bases outside gene matches: 13. The germline V gene encodes CDR1 LNHDA and CDR2 SQIVND (reference sequence). The CDR3 covers 15 residues. CDR3 sequence: CASMGTGDPWETQYF. CDR3 nucleotides: TGTGCCAGTATGGGAACAGGGGACCCCTGGGAGACCCAGTACTTC.

There are a few counts of this clonotype. The chain employs TRBV20-1 and TRBJ2-5; TRBD2 is a possible D gene (6 bases). V was clipped by 4 bases and J by 7 bases, with 16 bases between them. Germline-derived CDR1 and CDR2 are DFQATT and SNEGSKA (reference sequence). This CDR3 comprises 13 residues. The CDR3 sequence is CSATPGREATQYF. The CDR3 DNA follows: TGCAGTGCTACTCCCGGCAGGGAGGCGACCCAGTACTTC.

This clonotype was seen at least ten times. J is TRBJ2-7 and V is TRBV5-1; 8 bases align to TRBD1. From germline, CDR1 is SGHRS and CDR2 YFSETQ. This CDR3 contains 15 residues. The trim removed 2 bases at V and 3 bases at J, leaving 7 bases unmatched. The CDR3 loop is CASSLNTGGNYEQYF. In DNA, the CDR3 is TGCGCCAGCAGCTTAAATACAGGGGGGAACTACGAGCAGTACTTC.

Details on this clonotype: A much larger clone is a single base away; this may be a read error. Here the CDR3 reads CAGSPLGQGGTEAFF. CDR3 nucleotide sequence: TGTGCCGGCAGTCCTCTAGGACAGGGGGGCACTGAAGCTTTCTTT. The chain joins TRBV2 to TRBJ1-1, with TRBD1 matching over 10 bases. This CDR3 has 15 amino acids. Germline CDR1 SNHLY, CDR2 FYNNEI.

This clonotype was recorded a few times. This rearrangement joins TRBV2 to TRBJ2-1, with 7 bases aligning to TRBD2. CDR3 length equals 15 residues. V gave up 8 bases and J gave up 4 bases; unmatched junction bases: 11. The germline CDR1 and CDR2 sequences are SNHLY and FYNNEI. The CDR3 sequence: CASSPRAGDYNEQFF. Here the CDR3 DNA reads TGTGCCAGCTCACCCCGGGCGGGAGATTACAATGAGCAGTTCTTC.

In this sample, this clonotype turned up a few times. The chain employs TRBV19 and TRBJ2-7; D remains unclear. Trimming shortened V by 5 bases and J by 2 bases, and 10 bases separated the two germline ends. The CDR3 length is 13 residues. Germline V gives CDR1 LNHDA, CDR2 SQIVND (reference sequence). In DNA form, the CDR3 reads TGTGCCAGTAGTCATCAGCTAGCCTACGAGCAGTACTTC. This codes for CASSHQLAYEQYF.

This clonotype showed up many times. The chain couples TRBV28 to TRBJ2-2; D might be TRBD1 or TRBD2, each matching 6 bases. Germline CDR1 reads MDHEN; CDR2 reads SYDVKM. The CDR3 sequence is 15 residues long. V lost 5 bases and J lost 4, with 14 bases in between. The CDR3 reads CASSKPPGATGELFF. The CDR3, as DNA: TGTGCCAGCAGTAAACCCCCGGGGGCCACCGGGGAGCTGTTTTTT.

The chain is built from TRBV6-2 or TRBV6-3 and TRBJ1-6, with a weak D call TRBD1 (5 bases). Germline V gives CDR1 MNHEY, CDR2 SVGEGT. Trimming took 2 bases from V and 6 from J, leaving 8 bases between them. The CDR3 extends over 14 amino acids. This CDR3 is CASSYQGGNSPLHF. CDR3 DNA sequence: TGTGCCAGCAGTTACCAGGGAGGTAATTCACCCCTCCACTTT.

This clonotype was observed many times. The CDR3 sequence: CSALNTEAFF. CDR3 nucleotides: TGCAGCGCCTTGAACACTGAAGCTTTCTTT. The gene calls are TRBV29-1 and TRBJ1-1; D gene unclear. V lost 7 bases to trimming and J lost 0 bases, with 3 bases between them. Per germline, CDR1 SQVTM and CDR2 ANQGSEA. The CDR3 extends over 10 amino acids.

This clonotype appeared many times. The chain carries TRBV7-2 and TRBJ2-3, with D possibly being TRBD2 (7 bases). The germline V and J ends were trimmed by 1 base and 0 bases, with 14 bases remaining between them. CDR3 length: 17 amino acids. The germline V gene encodes CDR1 SGHTA and CDR2 FQGNSA. The chain's CDR3 is CASSLGDRGASTDTQYF. In DNA form, the CDR3 reads TGTGCCAGCAGCTTAGGAGATCGGGGGGCTAGCACAGATACGCAGTATTTT.

This clonotype was detected a few times. The V call is TRBV29-1, the J call TRBJ2-1; weak D call: TRBD2 (6 bases). CDR1 SQVTM and CDR2 ANQGSEA come from the germline V gene. V dropped 6 bases and J dropped 10 bases, with 13 bases sitting between them. CDR3 length equals 11 residues. The CDR3 spells CSVAGPPEQFF. DNA of the CDR3: TGCAGCGTGGCGGGACCCCCGGAGCAGTTCTTC.